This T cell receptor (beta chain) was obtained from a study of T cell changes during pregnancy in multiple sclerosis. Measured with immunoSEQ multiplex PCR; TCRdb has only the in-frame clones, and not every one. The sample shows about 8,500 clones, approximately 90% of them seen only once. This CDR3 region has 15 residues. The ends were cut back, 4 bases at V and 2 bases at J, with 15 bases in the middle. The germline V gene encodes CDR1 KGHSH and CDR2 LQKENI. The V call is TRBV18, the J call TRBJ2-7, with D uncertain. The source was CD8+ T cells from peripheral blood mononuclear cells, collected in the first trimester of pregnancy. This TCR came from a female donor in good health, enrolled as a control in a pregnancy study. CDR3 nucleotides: TGTGCCAGCTCACTAACAACCGGGTCAACCTACGAGCAGTACTTC. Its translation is CASSLTTGSTYEQYF.